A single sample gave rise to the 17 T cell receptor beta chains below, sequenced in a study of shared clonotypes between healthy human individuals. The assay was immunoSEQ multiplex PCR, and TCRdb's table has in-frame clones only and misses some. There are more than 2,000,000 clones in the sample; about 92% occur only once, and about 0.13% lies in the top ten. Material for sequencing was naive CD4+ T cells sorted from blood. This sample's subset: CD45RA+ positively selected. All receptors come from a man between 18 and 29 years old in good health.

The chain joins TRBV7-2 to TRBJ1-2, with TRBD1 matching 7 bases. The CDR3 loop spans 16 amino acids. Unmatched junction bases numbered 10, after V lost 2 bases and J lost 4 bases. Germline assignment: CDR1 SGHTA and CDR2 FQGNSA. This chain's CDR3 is CASSLSWDSSSYGYTF. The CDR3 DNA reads TGTGCCAGCAGCTTATCCTGGGACAGCTCTAGCTATGGCTACACCTTC.

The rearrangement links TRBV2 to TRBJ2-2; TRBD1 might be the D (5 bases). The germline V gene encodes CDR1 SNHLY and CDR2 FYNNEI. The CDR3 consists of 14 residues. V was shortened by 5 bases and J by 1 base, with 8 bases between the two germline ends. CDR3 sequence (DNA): TGTGCCAGCAGTTTACAGGAGAACACCGGGGAGCTGTTTTTT. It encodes CASSLQENTGELFF.

The CDR3 loop reads CASSQAGQGETQYF. DNA of the CDR3: TGCGCCAGCAGCCAGGCCGGACAGGGTGAGACCCAGTACTTC. The chain links TRBV4-3 to TRBJ2-5; 8 nucleotides match TRBD1. The CDR3 length is 14 residues. J gave up 5 bases and V 3 bases, and 5 bases lay outside the gene matches. Germline values: CDR1 LGHNA, CDR2 YSLEER.

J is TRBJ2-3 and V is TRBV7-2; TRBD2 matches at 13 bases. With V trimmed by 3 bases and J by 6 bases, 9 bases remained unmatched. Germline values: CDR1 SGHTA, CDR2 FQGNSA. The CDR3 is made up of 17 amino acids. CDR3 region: CASSFILLAGGTDTQYF. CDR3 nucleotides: TGTGCCAGCAGCTTCATCTTACTAGCGGGGGGGACCGATACGCAGTATTTT. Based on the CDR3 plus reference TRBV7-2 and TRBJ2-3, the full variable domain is GAGVSQSPSNKVTEKGKDVELRCDPISGHTALYWYRQSLGQGLEFLIYFQGNSAPDKSGLPSDRFSAERTGGSVSTLTIQRTQQEDSAVYLCASSFILLAGGTDTQYFGPGTRLTVL.

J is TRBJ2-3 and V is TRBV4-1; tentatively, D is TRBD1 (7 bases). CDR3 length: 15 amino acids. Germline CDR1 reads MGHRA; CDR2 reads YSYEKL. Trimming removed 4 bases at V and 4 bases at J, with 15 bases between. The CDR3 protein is CASSLGGGKADTQYF. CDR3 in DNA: TGCGCCAGCAGCCTAGGGGGCGGGAAGGCAGATACGCAGTATTTT.

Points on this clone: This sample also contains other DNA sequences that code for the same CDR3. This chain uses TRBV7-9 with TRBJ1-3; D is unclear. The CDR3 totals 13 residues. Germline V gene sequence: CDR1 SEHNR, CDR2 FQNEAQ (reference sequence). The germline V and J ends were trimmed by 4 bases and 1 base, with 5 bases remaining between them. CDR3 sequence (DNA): TGTGCCAGCAGCTCACTATCTGGAAACACCATATATTTT. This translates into CASSSLSGNTIYF.

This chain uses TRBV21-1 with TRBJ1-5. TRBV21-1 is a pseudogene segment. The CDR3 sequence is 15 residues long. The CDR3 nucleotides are TGTGCCAGCAGCGCTGCACAAGGTTCCTATCAGCCCCAGCATTTT. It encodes CASSAAQGSYQPQHF.

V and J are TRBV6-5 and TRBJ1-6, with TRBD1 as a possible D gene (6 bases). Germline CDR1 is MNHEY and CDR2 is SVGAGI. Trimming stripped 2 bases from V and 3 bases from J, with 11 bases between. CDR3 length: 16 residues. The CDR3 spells CASSYGGSIYNSPLHF. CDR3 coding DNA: TGTGCCAGCAGTTACGGGGGCTCGATCTATAATTCACCCCTCCACTTT.

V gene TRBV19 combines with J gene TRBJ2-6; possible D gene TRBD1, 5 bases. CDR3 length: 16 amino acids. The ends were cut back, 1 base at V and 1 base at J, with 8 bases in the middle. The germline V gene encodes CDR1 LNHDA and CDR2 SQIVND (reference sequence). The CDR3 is CASSIGRQSGANVLTF. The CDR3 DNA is TGTGCCAGTAGTATAGGGCGACAGTCTGGGGCCAACGTCCTGACTTTC.

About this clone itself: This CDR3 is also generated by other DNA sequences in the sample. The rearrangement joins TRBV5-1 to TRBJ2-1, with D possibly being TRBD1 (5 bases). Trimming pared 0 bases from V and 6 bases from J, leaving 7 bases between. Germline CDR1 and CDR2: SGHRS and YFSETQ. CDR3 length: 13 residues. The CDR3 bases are TGCGCCAGCAGCTTGGCAGGGTCCAATGAGCAGTTCTTC. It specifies CASSLAGSNEQFF. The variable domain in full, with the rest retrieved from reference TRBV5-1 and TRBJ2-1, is KAGVTQTPRYLIKTRGQQVTLSCSPISGHRSVSWYQQTPGQGLQFLFEYFSETQRNKGNFPGRFSGRQFSNSRSEMNVSTLELGDSALYLCASSLAGSNEQFFGPGTRLTVL.

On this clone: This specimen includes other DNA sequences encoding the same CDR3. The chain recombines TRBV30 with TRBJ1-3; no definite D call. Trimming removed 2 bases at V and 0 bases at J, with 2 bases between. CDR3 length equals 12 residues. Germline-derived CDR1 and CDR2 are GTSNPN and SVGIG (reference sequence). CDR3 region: CAWSTSGNTIYF. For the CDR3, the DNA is TGTGCCTGGAGTACCTCTGGAAACACCATATATTTT. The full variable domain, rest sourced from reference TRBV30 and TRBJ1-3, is SQTIHQWPATLVQPVGSPLSLECTVEGTSNPNLYWYRQAAGRGLQLLFYSVGIGQISSEVPQNLSASRPQDRQFILSSKKLLLSDSGFYLCAWSTSGNTIYFGEGSWLTVV.

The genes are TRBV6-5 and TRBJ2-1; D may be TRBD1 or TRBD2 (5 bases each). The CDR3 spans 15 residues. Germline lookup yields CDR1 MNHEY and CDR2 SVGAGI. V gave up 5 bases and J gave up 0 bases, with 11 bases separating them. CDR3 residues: CASSPGPSSYNEQFF. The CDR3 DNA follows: TGTGCCAGCAGTCCGGGACCAAGCTCCTACAATGAGCAGTTCTTC.

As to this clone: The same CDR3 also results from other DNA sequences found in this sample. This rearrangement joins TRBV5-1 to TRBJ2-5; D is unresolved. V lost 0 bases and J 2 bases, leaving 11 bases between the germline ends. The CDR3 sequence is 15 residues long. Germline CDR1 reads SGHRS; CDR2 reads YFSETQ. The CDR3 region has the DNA TGCGCCAGCAGCTTGGAGGGCAGGTCACAAGAGACCCAGTACTTC. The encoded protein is CASSLEGRSQETQYF.

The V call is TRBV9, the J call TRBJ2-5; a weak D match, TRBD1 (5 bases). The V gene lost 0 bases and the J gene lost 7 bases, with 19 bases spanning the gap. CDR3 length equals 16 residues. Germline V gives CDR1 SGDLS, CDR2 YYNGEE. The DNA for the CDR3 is TGTGCCAGCAGCGTAGGGGGCCAGGAGCCCTATGGGACCCAGTACTTC. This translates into CASSVGGQEPYGTQYF. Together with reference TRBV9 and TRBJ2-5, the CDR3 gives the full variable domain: DSGVTQTPKHLITATGQRVTLRCSPRSGDLSVYWYQQSLDQGLQFLIQYYNGEERAKGNILERFSAQQFPDLHSELNLSSLELGDSALYFCASSVGGQEPYGTQYFGPGTRLLVL.

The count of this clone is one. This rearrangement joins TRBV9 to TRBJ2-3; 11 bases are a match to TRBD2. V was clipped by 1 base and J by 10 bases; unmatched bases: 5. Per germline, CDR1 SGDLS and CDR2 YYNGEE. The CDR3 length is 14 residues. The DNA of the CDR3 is TGTGCCAGCAGCGTACTTAGCGGGGGGGACTCGCAGTATTTT. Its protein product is CASSVLSGGDSQYF.

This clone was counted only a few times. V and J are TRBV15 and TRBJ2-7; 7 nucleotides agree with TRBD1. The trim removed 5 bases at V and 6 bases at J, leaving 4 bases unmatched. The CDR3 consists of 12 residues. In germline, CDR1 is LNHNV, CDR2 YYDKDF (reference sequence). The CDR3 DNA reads TGTGCCACCAGCTTGGACAGGTTCGAGCAGTACTTC. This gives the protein CATSLDRFEQYF.

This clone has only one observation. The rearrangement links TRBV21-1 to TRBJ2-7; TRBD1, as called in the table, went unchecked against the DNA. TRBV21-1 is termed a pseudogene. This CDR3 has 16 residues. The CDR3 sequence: CASSERSTGGCIEQYF. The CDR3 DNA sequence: TGTGCCAGCAGCGAGAGGTCGACAGGGGGCTGTATCGAGCAGTACTTC.